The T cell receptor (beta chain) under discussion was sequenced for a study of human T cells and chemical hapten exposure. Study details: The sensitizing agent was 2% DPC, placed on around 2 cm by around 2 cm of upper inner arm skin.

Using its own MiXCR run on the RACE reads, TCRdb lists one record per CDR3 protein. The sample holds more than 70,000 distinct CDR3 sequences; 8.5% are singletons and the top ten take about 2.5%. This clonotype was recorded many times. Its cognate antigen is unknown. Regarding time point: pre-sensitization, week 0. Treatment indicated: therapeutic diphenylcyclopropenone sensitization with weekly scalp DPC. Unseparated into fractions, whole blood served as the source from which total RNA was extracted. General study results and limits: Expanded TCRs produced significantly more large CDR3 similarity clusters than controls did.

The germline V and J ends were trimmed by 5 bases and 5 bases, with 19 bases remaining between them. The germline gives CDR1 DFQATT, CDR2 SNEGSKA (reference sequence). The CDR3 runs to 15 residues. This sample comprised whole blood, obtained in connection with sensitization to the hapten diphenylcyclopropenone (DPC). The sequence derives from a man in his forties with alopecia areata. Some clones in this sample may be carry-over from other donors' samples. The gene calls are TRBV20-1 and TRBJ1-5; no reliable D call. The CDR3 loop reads CSAQLTPGGYQPQHF. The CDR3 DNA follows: TGCAGTGCTCAATTAACCCCGGGCGGCTATCAGCCCCAGCATTTT.